This TCR beta chain was documented in a study of T cell repertoires in cytomegalovirus infection. For the study at large: Public TCR beta signatures were indicative of both CMV infection and a matching HLA type. Study results and limitations: HLA-C-restricted, CMV-specific TCR beta clonotypes were dominant ex vivo. Cumulative public TCR beta family frequency identified carriers of CMV plus the relevant HLA.

This clonotype came up many times. Antigen specificity is unknown. From the reads, TCRdb called clonotypes with MiXCR, one entry per CDR3 protein. The table includes fewer than 250,000 distinct CDR3 sequences, approximately 13% detected once. This receptor was obtained from a human donor in good health (CMV status not recorded). Some clones in this sample may be carry-over from other donors' samples. The source material was PBMCs.

Here the CDR3 DNA reads TGTGCCAGCAGTTCCCCACTCTTCTACAATGAGCAGTTCTTC. The encoded protein is CASSSPLFYNEQFF. This sequence joins TRBV28 and TRBJ2-1; D is unclear. Between the trimmed V and J ends, which lost 4 bases and 3 bases, there was a span of 10 bases. Germline-derived CDR1 and CDR2 are MDHEN and SYDVKM. CDR3 length: 14 residues.